Following are 32 T cell receptor beta chains from one sample sequenced in a study of blood T cell repertoires in COVID-19. Only in-frame clones appear in the TCRdb table, and some are missing; sequencing was by immunoSEQ multiplex PCR. This sample has 150,000 to 200,000 clones, with around nine tenths found just once. Material: peripheral blood. The source of these receptors is a man aged 70 or older with active or convalescent COVID-19.

The chain combines TRBV2 with TRBJ2-7; D unclear. This CDR3 comprises 11 residues. V shed 2 bases and J shed 5 bases, with 4 bases lying between them. In germline, CDR1 is SNHLY, CDR2 FYNNEI. The CDR3 nucleotides read TGTGCCAGCAGTGAAAGCCACGAGCAGTACTTC. This codes for CASSESHEQYF. Variable domain in full (rest from reference TRBV2 and TRBJ2-7): EPEVTQTPSHQVTQMGQEVILRCVPISNHLYFYWYRQILGQKVEFLVSFYNNEISEKSEIFDDQFSVERPDGSNFTLKIRSTKLEDSAMYFCASSESHEQYFGPGTRLTVT.

CDR3 residues: CATSRDYETGFRNQPQHF. The CDR3 coding sequence is TGTGCCACCAGCAGAGATTACGAGACAGGGTTTCGCAATCAGCCCCAGCATTTT. This sequence joins TRBV15 and TRBJ1-5; 7 bases map to TRBD1. The CDR3 is made up of 18 amino acids. With V trimmed by 0 bases and J by 2 bases, 10 bases remained unmatched. The germline CDR1 and CDR2 sequences are LNHNV and YYDKDF (reference sequence).

The V gene is TRBV10-2, the J gene TRBJ2-7; D might be TRBD2 (5 bases). Per the germline V gene, CDR1 is WSHSY and CDR2 is SAAADI. The germline V and J ends were trimmed by 4 bases and 2 bases, with 6 bases remaining between them. The CDR3 covers 12 residues. The CDR3 sequence: CASSGTPYEQYF. CDR3 coding DNA: TGCGCCAGCAGTGGGACTCCCTACGAGCAGTACTTC.

The J gene is TRBJ2-1, the V gene TRBV12-1; the D call of TRBD1 is as the table states it, not checked on the DNA. TRBV12-1 is marked as a pseudogene. The CDR3 contains 19 residues. CDR3 amino acids: CASSLSNKGSKSSYNEQFF. CDR3 in DNA: TGTGCCAGCAGCCTATCAAACAAGGGGTCGAAGAGCTCCTACAATGAGCAGTTCTTC.

This chain links TRBV19 with TRBJ2-3, with a tentative D call TRBD1 (6 bases). The length of the CDR3 is 13 residues. Per germline, CDR1 LNHDA and CDR2 SQIVND (reference sequence). V was cut by 10 bases and J by 3 bases, with 14 bases left in between. CDR3 nucleotides: TGTGCCACTACCATACAGGGTACAGATACGCAGTATTTT. Residues: CATTIQGTDTQYF.

CDR3 sequence reads: CASSYSTTGGLPPTNEKLFF. The CDR3 nucleotides are TGTGCCAGCAGTTACTCGACGACAGGGGGCCTTCCTCCAACTAATGAAAAACTGTTTTTT. V usage is TRBV6-2 or TRBV6-3 and J usage is TRBJ1-4; 10 bases match TRBD1. This CDR3 has 20 residues. Trimming cost V 0 bases and J 0 bases; bases outside gene matches: 10. Germline V gene lookup returns CDR1 MNHEY and CDR2 SVGEGT.

The chain is built from TRBV28 and TRBJ2-1, with 7 bases matching TRBD2. CDR3 length equals 15 residues. Germline loops: CDR1 MDHEN, CDR2 SYDVKM. V lost 6 bases and J lost 7; bases outside the gene matches: 12. As DNA, the CDR3 is TGTGCCAGCAGCCTGCCAGGACTAGTGGGGAATGAGCAGTTCTTC. Translating it yields CASSLPGLVGNEQFF. Full variable domain (outside the CDR3, taken from reference TRBV28 and TRBJ2-1): DVKVTQSSRYLVKRTGEKVFLECVQDMDHENMFWYRQDPGLGLRLIYFSYDVKMKEKGDIPEGYSVSREKKERFSLILESASTNQTSMYLCASSLPGLVGNEQFFGPGTRLTVL.

The chain carries TRBV28 and TRBJ2-3, with a possible D match to TRBD2 (6 bases). The CDR3 runs to 17 residues. Germline values: CDR1 MDHEN, CDR2 SYDVKM. V lost 2 bases and J 2 bases, leaving 17 bases between the germline ends. CDR3 in DNA: TGTGCCAGCAGTTTAATCCCGACTAGTCCCCACACAGATACGCAGTATTTT. Translating gives CASSLIPTSPHTDTQYF.

The chain combines TRBV19 with TRBJ1-1; D is uncertain. This CDR3 spans 12 amino acids. CDR1 is LNHDA and CDR2 is SQIVND in the germline V gene (reference sequence). The V gene lost 7 bases and the J gene lost 3 bases, with 9 bases spanning the gap. CDR3 bases: TGTGCCAGTATGCCGGGTCACACTGAAGCTTTCTTT. Its translation is CASMPGHTEAFF.

The chain uses TRBV2 and TRBJ1-5; D is uncertain. The CDR3 is 14 residues long. CDR1 and CDR2 (germline): SNHLY, FYNNEI. Trimming removed 7 bases from V and 0 bases from J, with 10 bases in between. The chain's CDR3 is CASTGIDSNQPQHF. DNA of the CDR3: TGTGCCAGCACCGGGATCGATAGCAATCAGCCCCAGCATTTT.

The J gene is TRBJ1-1, the V gene TRBV15; no clear D gene. V was cut by 0 bases and J by 1 base, with 6 bases left in between. From germline, CDR1 is LNHNV and CDR2 YYDKDF (reference sequence). CDR3 length: 14 amino acids. The CDR3: CATSREASNTEAFF. In nucleotides, the CDR3 is TGTGCCACCAGCAGAGAAGCGTCGAACACTGAAGCTTTCTTT. The whole variable domain, filled in from reference TRBV15 and TRBJ1-1, reads DAMVIQNPRYQVTQFGKPVTLSCSQTLNHNVMYWYQQKSSQAPKLLFHYYDKDFNNEADTPDNFQSRRPNTSFCFLDIRSPGLGDTAMYLCATSREASNTEAFFGQGTRLTVV.

This chain links TRBV21-1 with TRBJ1-2; TRBD1, the table's D call, was not compared with the DNA. TRBV21-1 is given as a pseudogene. The CDR3 sequence is 17 residues long. As DNA, the CDR3 is TGTGCCAGCAGCGGAGGTTGGGACAGGGGGCGCCGCTATGGCTACACCTTC. It encodes CASSGGWDRGRRYGYTF.

The chain uses TRBV15 and TRBJ1-4; no reliable D call. Trimming shortened V by 1 base and J by 7 bases, and 13 bases separated the two germline ends. The CDR3 covers 15 residues. Per the germline V gene, CDR1 is LNHNV and CDR2 is YYDKDF (reference sequence). The CDR3 bases are TGTGCCACCAGCAGAGGACCCGGAGGAGGTGAAAAACTGTTTTTT. It specifies CATSRGPGGGEKLFF.

The chain recombines TRBV6-5 with TRBJ1-2, with D unclear. Per germline, CDR1 MNHEY and CDR2 SVGAGI. The CDR3 is 13 residues long. V lost 3 bases and J lost 8, with 13 bases in between. The CDR3 protein is CASSYGQSGGYTF. For the CDR3, the DNA is TGTGCCAGCAGTTATGGGCAGTCGGGGGGCTACACCTTC.

This chain connects TRBV7-2 to TRBJ2-1; 9 positions match TRBD2. CDR1 is SGHTA, CDR2 FQGNSA, per germline. The V and J ends lost 5 bases and 6 bases, in that order; junction bases with no gene match: 14. The CDR3 sequence is 17 residues long. CDR3 sequence reads: CASSLWVAGASLNEQFF. CDR3 nucleotide sequence: TGTGCCAGCAGCCTTTGGGTAGCGGGGGCTTCGCTCAATGAGCAGTTCTTC.

The rearrangement links TRBV5-5 to TRBJ2-7; D remains ambiguous. V shed 1 base and J shed 6 bases, with 8 bases lying between them. Germline V gene sequence: CDR1 SGHKS, CDR2 YYEKEE (reference sequence). The CDR3 contains 12 residues. The CDR3 DNA sequence: TGTGCCAGCAGCTTGTTGCGTTCCGAGCAGTACTTC. The encoded protein is CASSLLRSEQYF.

The chain links TRBV3-1 (or the pseudogene TRBV3-2) to TRBJ2-5; TRBD2 might be the D (7 bases). The V end was cut by 4 bases, the J end by 2 bases, with 14 bases between. Germline V gene lookup returns CDR1 LGHDT and CDR2 YNNKEL (reference sequence). CDR3 size: 15 residues. The CDR3 region is CASSPRGGWQETQYF. The CDR3, as DNA: TGTGCCAGCAGCCCCAGGGGAGGGTGGCAAGAGACCCAGTACTTC.

The count of this clone is one. V is TRBV28 and J is TRBJ1-2, with D perhaps matching TRBD1 (5 bases). The V end was cut by 3 bases, the J end by 4 bases, with 9 bases between. From germline, CDR1 is MDHEN and CDR2 SYDVKM. CDR3 size: 13 residues. The CDR3 reads CASSLGGRYGYTF. As DNA, the CDR3 is TGTGCCAGCAGTTTGGGGGGACGCTATGGCTACACCTTC.

This clone was observed a single time. This chain connects TRBV27 to TRBJ2-7; maybe TRBD1 (5 bases). This CDR3 spans 15 amino acids. The germline gives CDR1 MNHEY, CDR2 SMNVEV (reference sequence). Trimming took 6 bases from V and 6 from J, leaving 21 bases between them. Written as DNA, the CDR3 is TGTGCCAGCAGACCCGCAGGGATTATAGCCGGCGAGCAGTACTTC. It codes for CASRPAGIIAGEQYF.

This clone was detected only once. The V and J genes are TRBV19 and TRBJ1-2; 11 nucleotides align to TRBD1. CDR1 is LNHDA, CDR2 SQIVND, per germline (reference sequence). Trimming took 4 bases from V and 4 from J; bases not matched to a gene: 8. The CDR3 has 16 residues. CDR3 region: CASSTTGTGGIYGYTF. The CDR3 coding sequence is TGTGCCAGTAGTACAACCGGGACAGGGGGAATCTATGGCTACACCTTC.

This clone was found once. CDR3: CASSQTGGQSGANVLTF. The CDR3 nucleotides read TGTGCCAGCAGTCAGACAGGGGGCCAGAGTGGGGCCAACGTCCTGACTTTC. This chain joins TRBV6-6 and TRBJ2-6, with TRBD1 identical over 10 bases. Trimming removed 5 bases from V and 3 bases from J; junction bases left unmatched: 7. The CDR3 is 17 amino acids. The V gene's germline CDR1 is MNHNY and CDR2 SVGAGI (reference sequence).

The gene calls are TRBV4-1 and TRBJ2-3; maybe TRBD2 (6 bases). Per the germline V gene, CDR1 is MGHRA and CDR2 is YSYEKL. The CDR3 is 16 amino acids. Trimming removed 2 bases from V and 0 bases from J, with 12 bases in between. The CDR3 protein is CASSQIPGASTDTQYF. In DNA, the CDR3 is TGCGCCAGCAGCCAAATTCCGGGAGCCAGCACAGATACGCAGTATTTT.

This chain connects TRBV25-1 to TRBJ2-2; no firm D call. The germline gives CDR1 MGHDK, CDR2 SYGVNS. V shed 3 bases and J shed 2 bases, with 13 bases lying between them. This CDR3 region has 16 residues. As DNA, the CDR3 is TGTGCCAGCAGTGAGGCCAGGTTCTTTAACACCGGGGAGCTGTTTTTT. Translated, it gives CASSEARFFNTGELFF. The complete variable domain, with remaining parts taken from reference TRBV25-1 and TRBJ2-2, reads EADIYQTPRYLVIGTGKKITLECSQTMGHDKMYWYQQDPGMELHLIHYSYGVNSTEKGDLSSESTVSRIRTEHFPLTLESARPSHTSQYLCASSEARFFNTGELFFGEGSRLTVL.

This clone was seen only a few times. The rearrangement joins TRBV7-9 to TRBJ2-7, with a possible D match to TRBD1 (5 bases). With 4 bases removed from V and 6 bases from J, the gap between germline ends came to 13 bases. Germline loops: CDR1 SEHNR, CDR2 FQNEAQ (reference sequence). The CDR3 has 13 residues. In DNA form, the CDR3 reads TGTGCCAGCAGCTCGACAGTCCGATCCGAGCAGTACTTC. Translation: CASSSTVRSEQYF.

The V gene is TRBV7-9, the J gene TRBJ1-6; weak D call: TRBD1 (6 bases). The germline V gene has CDR1 SEHNR and CDR2 FQNEAQ (reference sequence). Trimming took 4 bases from V and 0 from J, leaving 13 bases between them. The length of the CDR3 is 17 residues. The CDR3 DNA is TGTGCCAGCAGCTCGAACAGGGATAGCTCCTATAATTCACCCCTCCACTTT. Translated: CASSSNRDSSYNSPLHF.

V gene TRBV9 combines with J gene TRBJ2-7; 10 bases are shared with TRBD2. V lost 0 bases, J lost 7 bases, and 10 bases stayed unmatched. The CDR3 runs 16 residues. Germline V lookup: CDR1 SGDLS, CDR2 YYNGEE. The CDR3 DNA is TGTGCCAGCAGCGTAGGAGGGGTCAGCGGGAGGGAAGAGCAGTACTTC. Protein sequence: CASSVGGVSGREEQYF.

The rearrangement links TRBV28 to TRBJ1-3; 7 positions match TRBD1. CDR3 length: 15 amino acids. Trimming took 3 bases from V and 2 from J; bases not matched to a gene: 4. Germline V gene data show CDR1 as MDHEN and CDR2 as SYDVKM. CDR3 in amino acids: CASSFPTGAGNTIYF. CDR3 DNA: TGTGCCAGCAGTTTTCCCACAGGGGCTGGAAACACCATATATTTT. Variable domain in full (rest from reference TRBV28 and TRBJ1-3): DVKVTQSSRYLVKRTGEKVFLECVQDMDHENMFWYRQDPGLGLRLIYFSYDVKMKEKGDIPEGYSVSREKKERFSLILESASTNQTSMYLCASSFPTGAGNTIYFGEGSWLTVV.

This chain uses TRBV18 with TRBJ2-1, with 8 positions matching TRBD1. Per germline, CDR1 KGHSH and CDR2 LQKENI. There are 17 residues in the CDR3. With V trimmed by 6 bases and J by 8 bases, 18 bases remained unmatched. CDR3 bases: TGTGCCAGCTCCCCCAGGGGTGGCAGGGGGCTTACGGATGAGCAGTTCTTC. Translation: CASSPRGGRGLTDEQFF.

In DNA form, the CDR3 reads TGCGCCAGCAGCCAAGGACGGACAGGGAACATTCAGTACTTC. Residues: CASSQGRTGNIQYF. This chain connects TRBV4-3 to TRBJ2-4; TRBD1 matches at 8 bases. Germline lookup yields CDR1 LGHNA and CDR2 YSLEER. This CDR3 comprises 14 residues. With V trimmed by 1 base and J by 7 bases, 3 bases remained unmatched.

The chain has TRBV7-2 and TRBJ1-1; 7 nucleotides align to TRBD1. There are 14 residues in the CDR3. CDR1 SGHTA and CDR2 FQGNSA come from the germline V gene. Losses at the gene ends were 5 bases for V and 0 bases for J; bases not matched to a gene: 3. The CDR3 DNA is TGTGCCAGCAGCGCGGGACAGCTGAACACTGAAGCTTTCTTT. Its translation: CASSAGQLNTEAFF.

V usage is TRBV11-2 and J usage is TRBJ1-1, with D hard to call. CDR3 length: 13 residues. Between the trimmed V and J ends, which lost 3 bases and 1 base, there was a span of 6 bases. Germline lookup yields CDR1 SGHAT and CDR2 FQNNGV. CDR3 region: CASSFGGNTEAFF. The CDR3 DNA reads as TGTGCCAGCAGCTTCGGTGGGAACACTGAAGCTTTCTTT.

The chain uses TRBV2 and TRBJ2-3, with 7 nucleotides matching TRBD1. Trimming removed 9 bases from V and 2 bases from J; junction bases left unmatched: 14. This CDR3 comprises 16 residues. Per the germline V gene, CDR1 is SNHLY and CDR2 is FYNNEI. This CDR3 reads CARTRDRSEHTDTQYF. CDR3 in DNA: TGTGCCAGAACTCGGGACAGATCAGAACACACAGATACGCAGTATTTT.